A single sample gave rise to the 26 T cell receptor beta chains below, sequenced in a study of T-cell reconstitution after alpha-beta-depleted transplantation in children. During its preparation, the TCRbeta library received unique molecular identifiers. TCRdb processed the PCR reads anew with MiXCR; each CDR3 protein has one entry. The sample shows hundreds of thousands of distinct CDR3 sequences, approximately 10% of them seen only once. Sequences were derived from PBMCs from the stem cell graft donor, sampled from the stem cell graft. These receptors originate from a human donor who donated a stem cell graft to a child with acute myeloid leukemia.

The rearrangement uses TRBV6-2 or TRBV6-3 and TRBJ2-7; TRBD2 matches at 9 bases. The CDR3 consists of 15 residues. J lost 5 bases, V lost 7 bases, and 12 bases had no gene match. Germline V CDR1 and CDR2: MNHEY, SVGEGT. The CDR3 coding sequence is TGTGCCAGCAACCAATACGGGACTAGCAGCCACGAGCAGTACTTC. It translates to CASNQYGTSSHEQYF.

This clonotype was counted ten times or more. This sequence joins TRBV28 and TRBJ1-5; tentatively, D is TRBD1 (6 bases). Germline V gene sequence: CDR1 MDHEN, CDR2 SYDVKM. V lost 6 bases and J lost 0, with 12 bases in between. The CDR3 loop spans 15 amino acids. The CDR3 DNA sequence: TGTGCCAGCAGAACAGGGACCGCTAGCAATCAGCCCCAGCATTTT. Encoded protein: CASRTGTASNQPQHF. Using reference TRBV28 and TRBJ1-5 for the parts outside the CDR3, the full variable domain is DVKVTQSSRYLVKRTGEKVFLECVQDMDHENMFWYRQDPGLGLRLIYFSYDVKMKEKGDIPEGYSVSREKKERFSLILESASTNQTSMYLCASRTGTASNQPQHFGDGTRLSIL.

This clonotype was observed a handful of times. This sequence joins TRBV3-1 and TRBJ2-3, with 13 bases that match TRBD2. V shed 2 bases and J 4 bases; nucleotides not matched to a gene: 9. CDR1 and CDR2 from the germline V gene are LGHDT and YNNKEL (reference sequence). CDR3 length equals 18 residues. Here the CDR3 reads CASSQSRPGLAGSDTQYF. CDR3 sequence (DNA): TGTGCCAGCAGCCAATCGAGACCGGGACTAGCGGGATCAGATACGCAGTATTTT.

This clonotype was recorded many times. V usage is TRBV7-9 and J usage is TRBJ2-1; no reliable D call. Trimming removed 3 bases from V and 6 bases from J, with 12 bases in between. The CDR3 covers 14 residues. Germline-derived CDR1 and CDR2 are SEHNR and FQNEAQ (reference sequence). CDR3 coding DNA: TGTGCCAGCAGCTTCCCCCGTAATGTCAATGAGCAGTTCTTC. As protein: CASSFPRNVNEQFF.

The rearrangement uses TRBV28 and TRBJ2-5; 8 bases align to TRBD1. Germline loops: CDR1 MDHEN, CDR2 SYDVKM. Germline trimming cut 6 bases from V and 6 bases from J; bases unmatched to any gene: 12. This CDR3 region has 15 residues. The CDR3 nucleotides read TGTGCCAGCAGCGAATCAGGGGGCGCAGCGCAGACCCAGTACTTC. Translation: CASSESGGAAQTQYF.

This clonotype showed up just a few times. This chain uses TRBV4-3 with TRBJ1-2; D is uncertain. Germline lookup yields CDR1 LGHNA and CDR2 YSLEER. V dropped 0 bases and J dropped 4 bases, with 15 bases sitting between them. The CDR3 runs to 16 residues. CDR3 sequence: CASSQDILAKGYGYTF. As DNA, the CDR3 is TGCGCCAGCAGCCAAGATATCCTCGCGAAGGGCTATGGCTACACCTTC.

V usage is TRBV20-1 and J usage is TRBJ2-7, with 8 bases matching TRBD1. V was pared by 3 bases and J by 0 bases, with 7 bases of the junction left unmatched. The CDR3 contains 15 residues. CDR1 is DFQATT, CDR2 SNEGSKA, per germline (reference sequence). The CDR3 here is CSARAGTGSSYEQYF. CDR3 in DNA: TGCAGTGCTAGGGCCGGGACAGGAAGCTCCTACGAGCAGTACTTC.

In DNA, the CDR3 is TGTGCCAGCAGTGTGGTGGGGTGGGGGCCCCAGCATTTT. Amino acid sequence: CASSVVGWGPQHF. The chain links TRBV2 to TRBJ1-5; D gene uncertain. The CDR3 sequence is 13 residues long. Per germline, CDR1 SNHLY and CDR2 FYNNEI. Between the trimmed V and J ends, which lost 4 bases and 9 bases, there was a span of 13 bases.

This clonotype was picked up many times. The chain employs TRBV24-1 and TRBJ2-5; tentatively, D is TRBD2 (5 bases). The CDR3 length is 11 residues. V was cut by 9 bases and J by 4 bases, with 8 bases left in between. Germline V gene lookup returns CDR1 KGHDR and CDR2 SFDVKD. This chain's CDR3 is CATGSSETQYF. The CDR3 coding sequence is TGTGCCACCGGGAGTTCAGAGACCCAGTACTTC.

This clonotype came up many times. The V gene is TRBV5-1, the J gene TRBJ2-7, with D uncertain. CDR1 and CDR2 (germline): SGHRS, YFSETQ. V lost 2 bases, J lost 1 base, and 10 bases lay in between. There are 14 residues in the CDR3. CDR3 bases: TGCGCCAGCAGCTTTGTGGCAGATTCCTACGAGCAGTACTTC. Protein product: CASSFVADSYEQYF.

This clonotype has just a few counts. This chain uses TRBV4-2 with TRBJ1-6; 8 bases line up with TRBD1. Trimming took 5 bases from V and 7 from J; bases not matched to a gene: 7. This CDR3 spans 15 amino acids. Germline CDR1 is LGHNA and CDR2 is YNFKEQ. CDR3 DNA sequence: TGTGCCAGCAGCACCCGGGACAGGACCAATTCACCCCTCCACTTT. Translating it yields CASSTRDRTNSPLHF.

This clonotype was recorded many times. The chain is built from TRBV6-1 and TRBJ2-3; no definite D call. The V gene lost 0 bases and the J gene lost 2 bases, with 9 bases spanning the gap. The CDR3 is 15 residues long. Germline CDR1 and CDR2: MNHNS and SASEGT. The CDR3 region is CASSEAASLTDTQYF. CDR3 nucleotides: TGTGCCAGCAGTGAAGCGGCGTCCCTCACAGATACGCAGTATTTT.

The chain joins TRBV6-5 to TRBJ1-2, with 8 bases matching TRBD1. The CDR3 has 16 residues. Germline trimming cut 0 bases from V and 2 bases from J; bases unmatched to any gene: 5. The germline V gene has CDR1 MNHEY and CDR2 SVGAGI. DNA of the CDR3: TGTGCCAGCAGTTACTCTTCAGGGGGCCTAAACTATGGCTACACCTTC. This sequence encodes CASSYSSGGLNYGYTF.

This clonotype was seen more than once but under ten times. The chain recombines TRBV27 with TRBJ2-7; either TRBD1 or TRBD2 may supply D (6 bases each). The germline V gene encodes CDR1 MNHEY and CDR2 SMNVEV (reference sequence). The CDR3 covers 15 residues. Trimming left V 5 bases short and J 3 bases short, with 17 bases between. CDR3 in DNA: TGTGCCAGCAGTGGGGGGCAGCGAGAAGGCTACGAGCAGTACTTC. Protein product: CASSGGQREGYEQYF.

The chain couples TRBV7-9 to TRBJ1-2; tentative D call: TRBD1 (5 bases). V was pared by 1 base and J by 2 bases, with 8 bases between. Germline CDR1 reads SEHNR; CDR2 reads FQNEAQ (reference sequence). The CDR3 consists of 14 residues. CDR3 DNA: TGTGCCAGCAGCTTAGTTCCAGGGAACTATGGCTACACCTTC. This codes for CASSLVPGNYGYTF. The full variable domain, in which reference TRBV7-9 and TRBJ1-2 provide the parts outside the CDR3, is DTGVSQNPRHKITKRGQNVTFRCDPISEHNRLYWYRQTLGQGPEFLTYFQNEAQLEKSRLLSDRFSAERPKGSFSTLEIQRTEQGDSAMYLCASSLVPGNYGYTFGSGTRLTVV.

This clonotype appeared many times. This chain connects TRBV12-3 or TRBV12-4 to TRBJ1-2; the match to TRBD1 covers 7 bases. CDR3 length equals 14 residues. V gave up 6 bases and J gave up 4 bases; unmatched junction bases: 8. In DNA form, the CDR3 reads TGTGCCAGCAGCACCCAAGGGGGCAGCTATGGCTACACCTTC. This gives the protein CASSTQGGSYGYTF.

This clonotype came up a few times. The chain couples TRBV30 to TRBJ2-3; TRBD2 matches 10 bases. The CDR3 sequence is 14 residues long. Germline loops: CDR1 GTSNPN, CDR2 SVGIG (reference sequence). J gave up 8 bases and V 1 base, and 6 bases lay outside the gene matches. CDR3: CAWSGGSGRGTQYF. As DNA, the CDR3 is TGTGCCTGGAGTGGGGGAAGCGGGAGGGGTACGCAGTATTTT. Filled out from reference TRBV30 and TRBJ2-3, the complete variable domain reads SQTIHQWPATLVQPVGSPLSLECTVEGTSNPNLYWYRQAAGRGLQLLFYSVGIGQISSEVPQNLSASRPQDRQFILSSKKLLLSDSGFYLCAWSGGSGRGTQYFGPGTRLTVL.

The chain joins TRBV4-2 to TRBJ2-1; D uncertain. This CDR3 has 15 residues. Trimming took 5 bases from V and 4 from J, leaving 15 bases between them. Per germline, CDR1 LGHNA and CDR2 YNFKEQ. CDR3 loop: CASSVAVALYNEQFF. Here the CDR3 DNA reads TGTGCCAGCAGCGTCGCCGTCGCCTTATACAATGAGCAGTTCTTC.

This clonotype has more than one count but fewer than ten. The genes are TRBV28 and TRBJ1-1, with D uncertain. Germline-derived CDR1 and CDR2 are MDHEN and SYDVKM. The CDR3 runs 11 residues. The CDR3 loop reads CAAVSNTEAFF. CDR3 DNA sequence: TGTGCAGCGGTGTCGAACACTGAAGCTTTCTTT.

The chain links TRBV4-3 to TRBJ2-1, with 7 bases identical to TRBD1. The CDR3 loop spans 15 amino acids. Trimming took 4 bases from V and 4 from J; bases not matched to a gene: 7. Germline V gene data show CDR1 as LGHNA and CDR2 as YSLEER. CDR3 nucleotides: TGCGCCAGCAGCCGAGAAGCGGACAGGTACAATGAGCAGTTCTTC. This codes for CASSREADRYNEQFF.

This chain links TRBV3-1 with TRBJ2-7; D is possibly TRBD1 (6 bases). The CDR3 sequence is 15 residues long. V was trimmed by 0 bases and J by 5 bases, leaving 14 bases between them. Germline assignment: CDR1 LGHDT and CDR2 YNNKEL (reference sequence). CDR3 bases: TGTGCCAGCAGCCAAGAGAGGAACAGGGTACACGAGCAGTACTTC. Its translation is CASSQERNRVHEQYF.

Many counts were recorded for this clonotype. J is TRBJ2-3 and V is TRBV29-1; no clear D. From germline, CDR1 is SQVTM and CDR2 ANQGSEA. This CDR3 comprises 12 residues. V lost 4 bases to trimming and J lost 2 bases, with 7 bases between them. The CDR3 spells CSVAPYTDTQYF. Here the CDR3 DNA reads TGCAGCGTTGCACCCTACACAGATACGCAGTATTTT.

This clonotype appeared many times. The rearrangement links TRBV28 to TRBJ1-1, with 8 bases that match TRBD1. Looked up from germline, CDR1 is MDHEN and CDR2 is SYDVKM. CDR3 size: 18 residues. J was trimmed by 7 bases and V by 3 bases; bases with no gene match: 19. The CDR3 region is CASSFPPRGRFGASEAFF. DNA for the CDR3: TGTGCCAGCAGTTTCCCTCCCAGGGGGCGATTTGGCGCCAGTGAAGCTTTCTTT.

The rearrangement joins TRBV7-8 to TRBJ2-7, with TRBD2 matching 8 bases. CDR1 is SGHVS and CDR2 is FQNEAQ in the germline V gene. V trimming: 1 base; J trimming: 3 bases; junction bases outside the gene matches: 5. The CDR3 length is 15 residues. The CDR3 here is CASSLGTSNNYEQYF. Here the CDR3 DNA reads TGTGCCAGCAGCTTAGGGACTAGCAATAACTACGAGCAGTACTTC.

This clonotype was detected many times. The V call is TRBV29-1, the J call TRBJ1-2; 8 bases are shared with TRBD1. Germline trimming cut 4 bases from V and 7 bases from J; bases unmatched to any gene: 8. Germline loops: CDR1 SQVTM, CDR2 ANQGSEA. The CDR3 is made up of 13 amino acids. The CDR3 bases are TGCAGCGTTGTATACGACAGGGGATCTGGCTACACCTTC. Translation: CSVVYDRGSGYTF.

This clonotype appeared many times. The chain employs TRBV20-1 and TRBJ2-7; 7 bases are a match to TRBD2. J lost 2 bases, V lost 1 base, and 5 bases had no gene match. Looked up from germline, CDR1 is DFQATT and CDR2 is SNEGSKA (reference sequence). This CDR3 is built from 14 residues. The CDR3 DNA reads TGCAGTGCTAGAGGGGGGGGTACGCCCTACGAGCAGTACTTC. This sequence encodes CSARGGGTPYEQYF.